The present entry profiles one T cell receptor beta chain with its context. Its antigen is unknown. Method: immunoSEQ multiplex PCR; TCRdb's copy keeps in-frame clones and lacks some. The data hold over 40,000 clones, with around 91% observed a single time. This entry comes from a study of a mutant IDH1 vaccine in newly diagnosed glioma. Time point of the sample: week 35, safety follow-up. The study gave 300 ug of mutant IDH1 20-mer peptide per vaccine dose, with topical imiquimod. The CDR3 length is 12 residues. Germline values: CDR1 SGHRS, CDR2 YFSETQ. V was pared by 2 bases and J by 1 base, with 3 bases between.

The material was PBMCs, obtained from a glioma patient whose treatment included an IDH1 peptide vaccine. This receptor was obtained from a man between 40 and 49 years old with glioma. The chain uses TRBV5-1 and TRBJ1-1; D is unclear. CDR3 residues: CASSLSNTEAFF. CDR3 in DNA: TGCGCCAGCAGCTTATCGAACACTGAAGCTTTCTTT.